This section outlines one T cell receptor (beta chain) sequence together with its context. This sample is drawn from a study of blood T cell repertoires in COVID-19. For the study at large: The samples span acute and convalescent COVID-19 from the United States, Italy and Spain.

The CDR3 extends over 16 amino acids. CDR1 and CDR2 from the germline V gene are SGHVS and FQNEAQ. Trimming removed 1 base from V and 4 bases from J; junction bases left unmatched: 10. Per the authors' pipeline: Reference gene primer amplification gave nucleated cell count estimates. Profiled with immunoSEQ multiplex PCR; TCRdb holds only in-frame clones, not every one. That table gives V, J and clone size, and the DNA gave D and trimming. The data hold fewer than 700,000 clones, with 85% to 90% observed a single time. The source is a woman between 45 and 60 years old with COVID-19, enrolled during active disease. The specimen sequenced was peripheral blood. The chain couples TRBV7-8 to TRBJ2-7; 7 bases fit TRBD2. CDR3 nucleotide sequence: TGTGCCAGCAGCTTAGGTGGGGGGGACCTCATATACGAGCAGTACTTC. Translating it yields CASSLGGGDLIYEQYF.